Here is one T cell receptor beta chain with its context. Its antigen remains undetermined. No per-base quality is available; no much larger clone lies one base away. This record belongs to a study of regulatory T cells in long-lasting Graves disease (dated by TCRdb to the early 2020s). At the level of the whole study: Persistent Graves' disease was defined as antithyroid drug treatment for over 5 years with persistently positive TSH receptor autoantibodies. Patients with persistent Graves' disease were compared with patients with newly diagnosed Graves' disease using TCR sequencing and RNA sequencing of peripheral blood. On average, persistent Graves' disease patients in the clinical cohort had been on antithyroid drugs for about 10.3 years. The study took place in China and was registered as a clinical trial. TCR sequencing covered around 13 persistent and approximately 20 newly diagnosed Graves' disease patients, around 35 samples in total. General conclusions and limits of the study: A larger number of public clonotypes was shared among persistent patients (approximately 2,600) than among newly diagnosed patients (around 880). Persistent disease showed preferential use of TRBV28, TRBJ1-2 and TRBJ2-5, whereas newly diagnosed disease favored TRBV20-1 and TRBJ2-1. Sequencing and analysis were limited to the TCR beta chain. Lower TCR Shannon entropy and fewer highly expanded clones were observed in persistent Graves' disease patients than in newly diagnosed patients, which suggested clonal expansion. The authors acknowledged the small sample size as a limitation that may reduce accuracy. Only peripheral blood was studied, because thyroid tissue, the primary lesion, was inaccessible.

This specimen's time point label, per the study, means: persistent/refractory GD, antithyroid drugs over 5 years with positive TRAb. For both TCR sequencing and RNA sequencing, RNA was extracted from PBMCs using TRIzol. The diagnosis of Graves' disease was made according to American Thyroid Association guidelines. The patients came from an endocrinology department in Xi'an, China. From each patient, about 9.7 milliliters of peripheral blood was collected into an EDTA anticoagulant tube. Ficoll Paque Plus density gradient separation was used to isolate PBMCs, and no further T cell sorting was performed. RNA quality was checked with an Agilent 2100 Bioanalyzer and agarose gel, and concentration with a NanoDrop 2000. The junction carries 11 bases between V and J, which are trimmed by 2 bases and 7 bases respectively. From the germline V gene, CDR1 is SGHAT and CDR2 is FQNNGV. The CDR3 runs 14 residues from the cysteine to the phenylalanine. Only the CDR3 DNA is retained, 42 bases long and in frame from the first base.

The method behind the library was multiplex PCR. Sequencing was performed on an Illumina HiSeq 4000. To build TCR beta libraries, CDR3 regions were amplified by Arm-PCR using iRepertoire HTBI primers. Gel purification was performed on PCR products prior to sequencing. For the original study's pipeline: A total of roughly 67 TRBV and under 15 TRBJ segments were identified across samples and were used for gene usage analysis of CDR3 amino acid clonotypes. Filtered high-quality paired reads were merged into contigs using COPE and FqMerger. BLAST was used to align contigs to IMGT TRBV, TRBD and TRBJ reference genes, and CDR3 was defined according to IMGT. Highly expanded clones were defined as clonotypes with a frequency above 0.1%. Shannon entropy served as the measure of repertoire diversity, while the Gini coefficient captured V-J evenness. A clonotype was considered public if more than one individual shared it. Using fastp at Q25 and MiXCR, TCRdb reprocessed the public reads and kept productive beta chains. Every distinct CDR3 protein forms one entry, paired with its most common genes and DNA. The authors' filters were not applied to this entry. Counted in this sample were 600,000 to 850,000 distinct CDR3 sequences; about 32% of them appeared once. Together, the top ten hold 42% of the sample.

The sample in question was peripheral blood mononuclear cells (PBMCs), obtained when the disease was refractory, from a patient treated with antithyroid drugs. This TCR derives from a female donor with Graves disease. The chain joins TRBV11-2 to TRBJ2-2; a confident D gene designation cannot be given. The CDR3 reads as follows: CASSLLDNIGELFF. The nucleotide sequence is given as TGTGCCAGCAGCTTACTAGACAATATCGGGGAGCTGTTTTTT.